Here is one T cell receptor beta chain with its context. This sample was taken from a study of cytotoxic CD8 clonotypes in ibrutinib-treated CLL. Study summary: Partial responses numbered some 25 and complete responses 2; after a median about 72 months, around 14 stayed remitted and around 12 progressed. Productive templates averaged approximately 260,000 per sample, and productive rearrangements 90,000 to 100,000.

The method was immunoSEQ multiplex PCR; TCRdb's version includes in-frame clones alone and lacks a portion of them. Of roughly 150,000 clones listed, 70% to 90% are singletons. This sample comprised PBMCs, obtained at disease progression, from a patient treated with ibrutinib. The sequence came from a human donor with chronic lymphocytic leukemia.

The CDR3 region has the DNA TGTGCCAGCAGCACCGGGACTAGCGGGAAAGAGACCCAGTACTTC. Residues: CASSTGTSGKETQYF. The chain is built from TRBV27 and TRBJ2-5, with 13 bases identical to TRBD2. Germline CDR1 reads MNHEY; CDR2 reads SMNVEV (reference sequence). Trimming took 6 bases from V and 3 from J; bases not matched to a gene: 4. The CDR3 is made up of 15 amino acids.